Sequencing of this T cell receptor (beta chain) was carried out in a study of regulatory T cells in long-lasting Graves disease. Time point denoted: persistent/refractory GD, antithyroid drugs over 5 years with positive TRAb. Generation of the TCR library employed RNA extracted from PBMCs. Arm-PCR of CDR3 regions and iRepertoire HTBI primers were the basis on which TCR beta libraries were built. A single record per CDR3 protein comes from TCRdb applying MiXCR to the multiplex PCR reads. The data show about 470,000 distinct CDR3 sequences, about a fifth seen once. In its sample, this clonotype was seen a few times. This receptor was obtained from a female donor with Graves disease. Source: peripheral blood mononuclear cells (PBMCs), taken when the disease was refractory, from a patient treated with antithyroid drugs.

CDR3 in DNA: TGTGCCAGCAGCTTGGATGGAGGGGGTCGGTACACTGAAGCTTTCTTT. Its protein product is CASSLDGGGRYTEAFF. The J gene is TRBJ1-1, the V gene TRBV5-6; perhaps TRBD1 as D (6 bases). This CDR3 is built from 16 residues. Trimming took 0 bases from V and 3 from J, leaving 15 bases between them. The V gene's germline CDR1 is SGHDT and CDR2 YYEEEE.